These T cell receptor beta chains were read from a single sample in a study of spatial heterogeneity in lung cancer. A single record per CDR3 protein comes from TCRdb applying MiXCR to the 5' RACE reads. The table lists about 50,000 distinct CDR3 sequences, 7.4% of them singletons. The source was PBMCs, collected at follow-up. These receptors were obtained from a female donor with early-stage non-small cell lung cancer. CDR3s include the opening cysteine and the closing phenylalanine or tryptophan. Fields, in order: CDR3 length, clone size, J gene, D gene, V gene, CDR3 protein, CDR3 DNA. D genes are given only for firm matches. The size field is filled for only some rows; it gives once, few, many or a size class.

cdr3_length: 14
clone_size: many
j_call: TRBJ2-1
d_call: TRBD1
v_call: TRBV10-3
cdr3_aa: CAISDETGVNEQFF
cdr3_nt: TGTGCCATCAGTGACGAGACAGGGGTCAATGAGCAGTTCTTC

cdr3_length: 11
clone_size: many
j_call: TRBJ2-7
d_call: NA
v_call: TRBV12-3/TRBV12-4
cdr3_aa: CAIGGGYEQYF
cdr3_nt: TGTGCCATCGGTGGGGGCTACGAGCAGTACTTC

cdr3_length: 15
clone_size: many
j_call: TRBJ1-1
d_call: TRBD1
v_call: TRBV6-2/TRBV6-3
cdr3_aa: CASSPIDRANTEAFF
cdr3_nt: TGTGCCAGCAGCCCGATAGACAGGGCTAACACTGAAGCTTTCTTT

cdr3_length: 17
clone_size: many
j_call: TRBJ2-3
d_call: TRBD2
v_call: TRBV4-1
cdr3_aa: CASSQGPLSGGANTQYF
cdr3_nt: TGCGCCAGCAGCCAAGGGCCCCTGAGCGGGGGAGCGAATACGCAGTATTTT

cdr3_length: 15
clone_size: NA
j_call: TRBJ2-6
d_call: NA
v_call: TRBV10-1
cdr3_aa: CASSEGGSGANVLTF
cdr3_nt: TGCGCCAGCAGTGAAGGGGGCTCTGGGGCCAACGTCCTGACTTTC

cdr3_length: 14
clone_size: many
j_call: TRBJ1-2
d_call: NA
v_call: TRBV7-2
cdr3_aa: CASSRIQGGYGYTF
cdr3_nt: TGTGCCAGCAGCCGTATACAGGGAGGCTATGGCTACACCTTC

cdr3_length: 15
clone_size: NA
j_call: TRBJ1-4
d_call: NA
v_call: TRBV25-1
cdr3_aa: CASSEYQGTNEKLFF
cdr3_nt: TGTGCCAGCAGTGAATACCAGGGCACTAATGAAAAACTGTTTTTT

cdr3_length: 14
clone_size: few
j_call: TRBJ2-7
d_call: TRBD1
v_call: TRBV7-2
cdr3_aa: CASTWDRASYEQYF
cdr3_nt: TGTGCCAGCACCTGGGACAGGGCCTCCTACGAGCAGTACTTC

cdr3_length: 18
clone_size: few
j_call: TRBJ2-3
d_call: TRBD2
v_call: TRBV4-2
cdr3_aa: CASSRQVFGAGGTDTQYF
cdr3_nt: TGTGCCAGCAGCCGCCAAGTCTTTGGAGCGGGGGGGACAGATACGCAGTATTTT

cdr3_length: 17
clone_size: NA
j_call: TRBJ2-7
d_call: TRBD1
v_call: TRBV3-1
cdr3_aa: CASSQDLPGQGAYEQYF
cdr3_nt: TGTGCCAGCAGCCAAGACCTCCCGGGACAGGGGGCCTACGAGCAGTACTTC

cdr3_length: 16
clone_size: many
j_call: TRBJ1-3
d_call: NA
v_call: TRBV9
cdr3_aa: CASSATVARSGNTIYF
cdr3_nt: TGTGCCAGCAGCGCGACAGTGGCCAGGAGCGGAAACACCATATATTTT

cdr3_length: 17
clone_size: many
j_call: TRBJ2-3
d_call: NA
v_call: TRBV11-2
cdr3_aa: CASTQIRQGRSGDTQYF
cdr3_nt: TGTGCCAGCACCCAAATTCGGCAGGGCCGGTCCGGGGATACGCAGTATTTT

cdr3_length: 17
clone_size: many
j_call: TRBJ1-2
d_call: TRBD1
v_call: TRBV4-1
cdr3_aa: CASSQEGLDRALFGYTF
cdr3_nt: TGCGCCAGCAGCCAAGAAGGCCTGGACAGGGCGCTTTTTGGCTACACCTTC

cdr3_length: 12
clone_size: many
j_call: TRBJ1-1
d_call: NA
v_call: TRBV24-1
cdr3_aa: CATSDFSGRAFF
cdr3_nt: TGTGCCACCAGTGATTTTTCCGGGAGAGCTTTCTTT

cdr3_length: 14
clone_size: many
j_call: TRBJ2-7
d_call: TRBD2
v_call: TRBV20-1
cdr3_aa: CSARVAGGPYEQYF
cdr3_nt: TGCAGTGCTAGGGTAGCGGGGGGGCCGTATGAGCAGTACTTC

cdr3_length: 15
clone_size: many
j_call: TRBJ2-2
d_call: NA
v_call: TRBV4-1
cdr3_aa: CASSQPWTNTGELFF
cdr3_nt: TGCGCCAGCAGCCAGCCCTGGACGAACACCGGGGAGCTGTTTTTT

cdr3_length: 14
clone_size: many
j_call: TRBJ2-5
d_call: TRBD2
v_call: TRBV5-4
cdr3_aa: CASSEGLPQETQYF
cdr3_nt: TGTGCCAGCAGCGAGGGACTACCTCAAGAGACCCAGTACTTC